This is a list of T cell receptor beta chains from one sample in a study of shared clonotypes between healthy human individuals. The data were produced by immunoSEQ multiplex PCR, yet TCRdb's version contains in-frame clones alone and is incomplete. Here the sample spans about 500,000 clones, roughly three quarters being singletons. Sequencing was performed on PBMCs. These TCRs come from a woman between 40 and 50 years old in good health. Some clones in this sample may be carry-over from other donors' samples. Each CDR3 is given with its conserved first and last residue. The order of the fields is J gene, V gene, clone size, D gene, CDR3 DNA, CDR3 protein. The D gene is left open where the match is weak. Clone size is shown for a subset of rows, as once, few, many or a class of expanded clone.

j_call: TRBJ2-1; v_call: TRBV2; clone_size: .; d_call: TRBD2; cdr3_nt: TGTGCCAGCACCCTAAGGGGAGAGACTAGCGAGCAGTTCTTC; cdr3_aa: CASTLRGETSEQFF
j_call: TRBJ2-3; v_call: TRBV9; clone_size: .; d_call: TRBD1; cdr3_nt: TGTGCCAGCAGCGCCCAGACAGGGGGCCCAGATACGCAGTATTTT; cdr3_aa: CASSAQTGGPDTQYF
j_call: TRBJ2-1; v_call: TRBV18; clone_size: .; d_call: .; cdr3_nt: TGTGCCAGCTCATCATCCGGCTCCTACAATGAGCAGTTCTTC; cdr3_aa: CASSSSGSYNEQFF
j_call: TRBJ2-1; v_call: TRBV10-2; clone_size: .; d_call: .; cdr3_nt: TGTGCCAGCAGCCCCCTGGGGCATGAGCAGTTCTTC; cdr3_aa: CASSPLGHEQFF
j_call: TRBJ2-7; v_call: TRBV28; clone_size: .; d_call: .; cdr3_nt: TGTGCCAGCAGTCGTCCCTTGGACGAGCAGTACTTC; cdr3_aa: CASSRPLDEQYF
j_call: TRBJ2-1; v_call: TRBV5-4; clone_size: .; d_call: TRBD1; cdr3_nt: TGTGCCAGCACCCGGGGGGGACAGGGGGCCTACAATGAGCAGTTCTTC; cdr3_aa: CASTRGGQGAYNEQFF
j_call: TRBJ1-2; v_call: TRBV4-2; clone_size: few; d_call: .; cdr3_nt: TGTGCCAGCAGCCAAGAGGGGGGGGCGTCTAGATATGGCTACACCTTC; cdr3_aa: CASSQEGGASRYGYTF
j_call: TRBJ2-2; v_call: TRBV28; clone_size: .; d_call: .; cdr3_nt: TGTGCCACCCGGTTGAACACCGGGGAGCTGTTTTTT; cdr3_aa: CATRLNTGELFF
j_call: TRBJ2-7; v_call: TRBV2; clone_size: .; d_call: .; cdr3_nt: TGTGCCAGCAGTGTCGGTAGTAATACCTACGAGCAGTACTTC; cdr3_aa: CASSVGSNTYEQYF
j_call: TRBJ2-3; v_call: TRBV28; clone_size: .; d_call: TRBD2; cdr3_nt: TGTGCCAGCATGAGGAGCGGGAGGGCGGGCACAGATACGCAGTATTTT; cdr3_aa: CASMRSGRAGTDTQYF
j_call: TRBJ2-5; v_call: TRBV6-1; clone_size: few; d_call: .; cdr3_nt: TGTGCCAGCATTCTCGACCACCTACAAGAGACCCAGTACTTC; cdr3_aa: CASILDHLQETQYF
j_call: TRBJ2-7; v_call: TRBV19; clone_size: .; d_call: TRBD2; cdr3_nt: TGTGCCAGTAGTATGTGGAAGTCAAGCGGGAACGGCTACGAGCAGTACTTC; cdr3_aa: CASSMWKSSGNGYEQYF
j_call: TRBJ1-1; v_call: TRBV29-1; clone_size: .; d_call: TRBD1; cdr3_nt: TGCAGCGCTGGGGGACAGTGGACTGAAGCTTTCTTT; cdr3_aa: CSAGGQWTEAFF
j_call: TRBJ2-3; v_call: TRBV29-1; clone_size: .; d_call: .; cdr3_nt: TGCAGCGAAGGGTTTAGCACAGATACGCAGTATTTT; cdr3_aa: CSEGFSTDTQYF
j_call: TRBJ1-2; v_call: TRBV18; clone_size: .; d_call: .; cdr3_nt: TGTGCCAGCTCACCAGGGGCCGCTAACTATGGCTACACCTTC; cdr3_aa: CASSPGAANYGYTF
j_call: TRBJ2-1; v_call: TRBV7-8; clone_size: .; d_call: .; cdr3_nt: TGTGCCAGCAGCCCAAGAGGAGGTGTGCACAGCTCCTACAATGAGCAGTTCTTC; cdr3_aa: CASSPRGGVHSSYNEQFF
j_call: TRBJ2-7; v_call: TRBV19; clone_size: .; d_call: .; cdr3_nt: TGTGCCAGTAGTTCCTATACCTACGAGCAGTACTTC; cdr3_aa: CASSSYTYEQYF
j_call: TRBJ1-5; v_call: TRBV28; clone_size: many; d_call: .; cdr3_nt: TGTGCCAGCAGCGTAGGGCCCGCTCAGCCCCAGCATTTT; cdr3_aa: CASSVGPAQPQHF